The 24 T cell receptor beta chains in this list originate from one sample, sequenced in a study of T-cell memory formation after mild COVID-19. A single record per CDR3 protein comes from TCRdb applying MiXCR to the 5' RACE reads. The sample yields 100,000 to 150,000 distinct CDR3 sequences, about a sixth seen once. Sequences were obtained from PBMCs or a T cell subset sorted from them (not recorded which). The receptors were sampled from a man between 18 and 35 years old who had mild COVID-19 (a few samples of this study predate the infection). Cell type and time point are not known.

This clonotype was counted between two and nine times. The rearrangement joins TRBV5-1 to TRBJ2-1; D unclear. Trimming removed 6 bases at V and 1 base at J, with 11 bases between. The CDR3 is 14 amino acids. Germline V gene data show CDR1 as SGHRS and CDR2 as YFSETQ. CDR3 nucleotides: TGCGCCAGCACCGAAGGTAGATCCTACAATGAGCAGTTCTTC. Amino acids: CASTEGRSYNEQFF.

The CDR3 DNA follows: TGTGCCAGCAGCAGTACTAGCGTTAGCACAGATACGCAGTATTTT. This sequence encodes CASSSTSVSTDTQYF. The rearrangement uses TRBV2 and TRBJ2-3; 7 nucleotides align to TRBD2. The length of the CDR3 is 15 residues. V lost 6 bases to trimming and J lost 0 bases; unmatched junction nucleotides: 6. In germline, CDR1 is SNHLY, CDR2 FYNNEI. Combining the CDR3 with reference TRBV2 and TRBJ2-3 gives the whole variable domain EPEVTQTPSHQVTQMGQEVILRCVPISNHLYFYWYRQILGQKVEFLVSFYNNEISEKSEIFDDQFSVERPDGSNFTLKIRSTKLEDSAMYFCASSSTSVSTDTQYFGPGTRLTVL.

There are a few counts of this clonotype. The genes are TRBV12-3 or TRBV12-4 and TRBJ2-5; TRBD1 matches at 11 bases. V gave up 6 bases and J gave up 3 bases; unmatched junction bases: 9. The CDR3 has 16 residues. The CDR3 spells CASSHTEGQGEETQYF. The CDR3 coding sequence is TGTGCCAGCAGCCACACCGAGGGACAGGGGGAAGAGACCCAGTACTTC.

This clonotype was picked up a small number of times. The CDR3 loop reads CASKRGGQDNEQFF. The DNA for the CDR3 is TGTGCCAGTAAGCGGGGGGGCCAAGACAATGAGCAGTTCTTC. This chain joins TRBV7-2 and TRBJ2-1; 10 bases line up with TRBD2. This CDR3 is built from 14 residues. V lost 9 bases, J lost 5 bases, and 7 bases stayed unmatched. Germline V CDR1 and CDR2: SGHTA, FQGNSA. Variable domain in full (rest from reference TRBV7-2 and TRBJ2-1): GAGVSQSPSNKVTEKGKDVELRCDPISGHTALYWYRQSLGQGLEFLIYFQGNSAPDKSGLPSDRFSAERTGGSVSTLTIQRTQQEDSAVYLCASKRGGQDNEQFFGPGTRLTVL.

This clonotype was detected a few times. The V call is TRBV27, the J call TRBJ1-4; no definite D call. This CDR3 spans 14 amino acids. Germline values: CDR1 MNHEY, CDR2 SMNVEV (reference sequence). Deletions cut 1 base from V and 11 bases from J, with 14 bases between. The CDR3, as DNA: TGTGCCAGCAGTTTATTCAGGCATACCGAGAAACTGTTTTTT. Protein sequence: CASSLFRHTEKLFF.

This clonotype was picked up a small number of times. The V and J genes are TRBV20-1 and TRBJ2-3, with 13 bases lining up with TRBD2. The length of the CDR3 is 18 residues. The germline V gene encodes CDR1 DFQATT and CDR2 SNEGSKA (reference sequence). V shed 4 bases, J shed 0 bases, and the junction held 10 bases outside the gene matches. CDR3 nucleotide sequence: TGCAGTGCTACTTCTACTAGCGGGGGGGCCTGGAGCACAGATACGCAGTATTTT. Its protein is CSATSTSGGAWSTDTQYF.

V and J are TRBV7-2 and TRBJ1-6; 7 nucleotides match TRBD1. Germline V lookup: CDR1 SGHTA, CDR2 FQGNSA. The V gene end was trimmed by 3 bases and the J gene end by 3 bases; junction bases not matched to a gene: 5. This CDR3 has 16 residues. In nucleotides, the CDR3 is TGTGCCAGCAGCTTCCGGGACAGTCTCTATAATTCACCCCTCCACTTT. Amino acid sequence: CASSFRDSLYNSPLHF. Full variable domain (missing parts from reference TRBV7-2 and TRBJ1-6): GAGVSQSPSNKVTEKGKDVELRCDPISGHTALYWYRQSLGQGLEFLIYFQGNSAPDKSGLPSDRFSAERTGGSVSTLTIQRTQQEDSAVYLCASSFRDSLYNSPLHFGNGTRLTVT.

In this sample, this clonotype turned up many times. The chain combines TRBV3-1 with TRBJ2-7; D unresolved. The germline CDR1 and CDR2 sequences are LGHDT and YNNKEL (reference sequence). V lost 1 base to trimming and J lost 7 bases, with 8 bases between them. The CDR3 is 12 amino acids. The CDR3 region has the DNA TGTGCCAGCAGCCAAGCCGCCCAGGAGCAGTACTTC. Residues: CASSQAAQEQYF.

The table lists this clonotype with many counts. The chain couples TRBV30 to TRBJ2-7, with D perhaps assigned TRBD1 or TRBD2 (5 bases each). The germline CDR1 and CDR2 sequences are GTSNPN and SVGIG (reference sequence). The CDR3 covers 14 residues. V shed 4 bases and J shed 2 bases, with 15 bases lying between them. Here the CDR3 reads CAWTSRDGTYEQYF. CDR3 nucleotides: TGTGCCTGGACCTCCCGGGACGGGACCTACGAGCAGTACTTC.

This clonotype was counted at least ten times. The chain is built from TRBV5-5 and TRBJ2-1, with 9 bases aligning to TRBD2. With 2 bases clipped from V and 14 bases from J, the junction kept 8 bases outside the gene matches. Germline loops: CDR1 SGHKS, CDR2 YYEKEE (reference sequence). This CDR3 has 13 amino acids. CDR3 sequence: CASSFLAGGPEFF. For the CDR3, the DNA is TGTGCCAGCAGCTTTCTTGCGGGGGGGCCGGAGTTCTTC.

V gene TRBV29-1 combines with J gene TRBJ1-5; D is unclear. Looked up from germline, CDR1 is SQVTM and CDR2 is ANQGSEA. The V gene lost 2 bases and the J gene lost 0 bases, with 5 bases spanning the gap. The CDR3 is made up of 13 amino acids. The CDR3 nucleotides read TGCAGCGTTGAATTCGCTAGCAATCAGCCCCAGCATTTT. Protein product: CSVEFASNQPQHF.

The genes are TRBV5-4 and TRBJ2-1; 10 nucleotides align to TRBD1. The CDR3 sequence is 15 residues long. CDR1 is SGHNT and CDR2 is YYREEE in the germline V gene (reference sequence). Germline trimming cut 3 bases from V and 7 bases from J; bases unmatched to any gene: 7. This CDR3 is CASSSRQGAGNEQFF. DNA of the CDR3: TGTGCCAGCAGCTCACGACAGGGGGCAGGGAATGAGCAGTTCTTC.

This clonotype has just a few counts. The chain links TRBV7-3 to TRBJ2-1, with 12 bases aligning to TRBD2. The CDR3 is made up of 16 amino acids. V shed 5 bases, J shed 2 bases, and the junction held 4 bases outside the gene matches. CDR1 and CDR2 (germline): SGHTA, FQGTGA. CDR3 sequence: CASSPASGGAYNEQFF. The CDR3 DNA is TGTGCCAGCAGCCCCGCTAGCGGGGGGGCCTACAATGAGCAGTTCTTC.

This chain links TRBV20-1 with TRBJ2-7; no firm D call. CDR3 size: 12 residues. The germline V and J ends were trimmed by 3 bases and 3 bases, with 9 bases remaining between them. Germline lookup yields CDR1 DFQATT and CDR2 SNEGSKA (reference sequence). The CDR3 DNA is TGCAGTGCTAGTCCGAAGAGCTACGAGCAGTACGTC. The encoded protein is CSASPKSYEQYV.

V gene TRBV12-3 or TRBV12-4 combines with J gene TRBJ1-3; D ambiguous. Trimming took 4 bases from V and 2 from J, leaving 12 bases between them. CDR3 length equals 15 residues. The DNA for the CDR3 is TGTGCCAGCAGTTCCGACCGAGGTGCTGGAAACACCATATATTTT. This gives the protein CASSSDRGAGNTIYF.

The chain uses TRBV5-1 and TRBJ2-1, with TRBD2 matching 10 bases. CDR3 length: 18 residues. V was clipped by 0 bases and J by 3 bases; unmatched bases: 9. CDR1 and CDR2 from the germline V gene are SGHRS and YFSETQ. CDR3 amino acids: CASSLAVRLAGVYNEQFF. CDR3 nucleotide sequence: TGCGCCAGCAGCTTGGCAGTCCGCCTAGCGGGGGTCTACAATGAGCAGTTCTTC.

This clonotype was observed a handful of times. This chain links TRBV5-1 with TRBJ2-3; tentatively, D is TRBD2 (5 bases). The CDR3 runs 14 residues. CDR1 and CDR2 (germline): SGHRS, YFSETQ. Deletions cut 0 bases from V and 6 bases from J, with 11 bases between. The CDR3 sequence is CASSLGDGIDTQYF. The CDR3 nucleotides read TGCGCCAGCAGCTTGGGCGACGGGATCGATACGCAGTATTTT.

This clonotype was counted at least ten times. The chain has TRBV7-2 and TRBJ2-1; D perhaps matches TRBD2 (5 bases). V lost 4 bases, J lost 6 bases, and 7 bases lay in between. The CDR3 loop spans 12 amino acids. Germline V gene sequence: CDR1 SGHTA, CDR2 FQGNSA. The CDR3 nucleotides are TGTGCCAGCAGCTCACGGGGCAATGAGCAGTTCTTC. Its protein product is CASSSRGNEQFF.

There are a few counts of this clonotype. The V and J genes are TRBV10-3 and TRBJ1-1; D perhaps matches TRBD1 (6 bases). V lost 0 bases and J 0 bases, leaving 8 bases between the germline ends. Germline-derived CDR1 and CDR2 are ENHRY and SYGVKD. CDR3 length: 15 residues. The CDR3 bases are TGTGCCATCAGTGAGTCGGGGGGGCTGAACACTGAAGCTTTCTTT. This translates into CAISESGGLNTEAFF.

The rearrangement links TRBV20-1 to TRBJ2-2; TRBD2 might be the D (5 bases). V lost 6 bases to trimming and J lost 4 bases, with 12 bases between them. This CDR3 is 13 amino acids long. Germline CDR1 DFQATT, CDR2 SNEGSKA (reference sequence). CDR3 region: CSAHRRATGELFF. The CDR3 nucleotides are TGCAGTGCCCACCGGCGGGCCACCGGGGAGCTGTTTTTT.

This chain joins TRBV18 and TRBJ2-5; D possibly matches TRBD1 or TRBD2 (5 bases each). Trimming left V 6 bases short and J 3 bases short, with 11 bases between. Germline CDR1 and CDR2: KGHSH and LQKENI. The CDR3 runs 13 residues. This CDR3 is CASSPGTEETQYF. The CDR3 bases are TGTGCCAGCTCCCCAGGGACGGAAGAGACCCAGTACTTC. Full variable domain (remainder filled in from reference TRBV18 and TRBJ2-5): NAGVMQNPRHLVRRRGQEARLRCSPMKGHSHVYWYRQLPEEGLKFMVYLQKENIIDESGMPKERFSAEFPKEGPSILRIQQVVRGDSAAYFCASSPGTEETQYFGPGTRLLVL.

This rearrangement joins TRBV5-4 to TRBJ2-5; 11 nucleotides align to TRBD2. The germline V gene has CDR1 SGHNT and CDR2 YYREEE (reference sequence). CDR3 length equals 17 residues. V trimming: 3 bases; J trimming: 2 bases; junction bases outside the gene matches: 9. CDR3 loop: CASSSPSGGTLQETQYF. The CDR3 nucleotides are TGTGCCAGCAGCTCCCCTAGCGGGGGGACTCTACAAGAGACCCAGTACTTC.

The table lists this clonotype with a count of one. V is TRBV6-6 and J is TRBJ1-2, with D perhaps matching TRBD1 (5 bases). CDR1 and CDR2 (germline): MNHNY, SVGAGI (reference sequence). The V end lost 2 bases, the J end lost 8 bases, and 18 bases lay between the germline ends. The CDR3 is made up of 15 amino acids. The CDR3 nucleotides read TGTGCCAGCAGTTACCTCGGGGGGGGATCGGGCGGCTACACCTTC. Translated: CASSYLGGGSGGYTF.

The gene calls are TRBV7-2 and TRBJ2-5; 8 nucleotides align to TRBD2. The ends lost 0 bases at V and 7 bases at J; junction bases unmatched: 7. Germline values: CDR1 SGHTA, CDR2 FQGNSA. The CDR3 runs 15 residues. CDR3 nucleotides: TGTGCCAGCAGCTTAGCGGGCGGGGGGCGTGGGACCCAGTACTTC. This encodes CASSLAGGGRGTQYF.